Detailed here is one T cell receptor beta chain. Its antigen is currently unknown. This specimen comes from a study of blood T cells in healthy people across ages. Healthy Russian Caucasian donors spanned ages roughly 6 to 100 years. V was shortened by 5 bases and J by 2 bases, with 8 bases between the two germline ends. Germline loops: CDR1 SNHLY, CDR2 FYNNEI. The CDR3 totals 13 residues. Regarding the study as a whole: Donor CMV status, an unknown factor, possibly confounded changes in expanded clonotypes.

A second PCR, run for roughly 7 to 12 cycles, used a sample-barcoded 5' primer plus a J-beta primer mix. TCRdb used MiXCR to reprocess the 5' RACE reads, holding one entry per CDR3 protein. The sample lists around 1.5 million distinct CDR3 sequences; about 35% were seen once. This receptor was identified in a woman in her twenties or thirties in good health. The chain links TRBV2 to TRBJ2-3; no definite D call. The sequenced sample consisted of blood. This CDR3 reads CASSIRNTDTQYF. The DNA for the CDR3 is TGTGCCAGCAGTATCCGGAACACAGATACGCAGTATTTT.